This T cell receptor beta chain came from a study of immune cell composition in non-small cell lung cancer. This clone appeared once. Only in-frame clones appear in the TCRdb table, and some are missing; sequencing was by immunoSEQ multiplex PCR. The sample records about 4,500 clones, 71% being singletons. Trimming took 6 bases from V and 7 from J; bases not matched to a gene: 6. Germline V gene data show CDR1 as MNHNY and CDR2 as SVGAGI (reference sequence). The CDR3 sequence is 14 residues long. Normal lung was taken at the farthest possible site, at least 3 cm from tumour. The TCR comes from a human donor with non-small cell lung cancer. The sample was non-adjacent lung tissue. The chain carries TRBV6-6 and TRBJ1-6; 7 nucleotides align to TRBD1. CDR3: CASREGAGNSPLHF. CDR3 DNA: TGTGCCAGCAGAGAGGGGGCCGGGAATTCACCCCTCCACTTT.